This TCR beta chain originates from a study of identical twins. The germline V gene encodes CDR1 MDHEN and CDR2 SYDVKM. This CDR3 is built from 15 residues. V was pared by 6 bases and J by 0 bases, with 8 bases of the junction left unmatched. A single record per CDR3 protein comes from TCRdb applying MiXCR to the 5' RACE reads. The sample records about 150,000 distinct CDR3 sequences, under 4.5% being singletons. This clonotype was found many times. Its specificity is not known. Notes on the study in general: Models predicted less out-of-frame TCR alpha sharing in monozygotic twins than was found. The degree of excess twin sharing was weaker in beta out-of-frame sequences. A lower insertion count was a feature of abundant cord blood beta clonotypes, with no such feature in memory repertoires.

This chain uses TRBV28 with TRBJ2-7, with TRBD2 matching 7 bases. The sequenced sample consisted of memory T cells sorted from blood. This TCR was recovered from a man aged 18 to 29 in good health. The CDR3 region is CASRWGGGSSYEQYF. The CDR3 DNA reads TGTGCCAGCAGGTGGGGTGGCGGGAGCTCCTACGAGCAGTACTTC. Combining the CDR3 with reference TRBV28 and TRBJ2-7 gives the whole variable domain DVKVTQSSRYLVKRTGEKVFLECVQDMDHENMFWYRQDPGLGLRLIYFSYDVKMKEKGDIPEGYSVSREKKERFSLILESASTNQTSMYLCASRWGGGSSYEQYFGPGTRLTVT.